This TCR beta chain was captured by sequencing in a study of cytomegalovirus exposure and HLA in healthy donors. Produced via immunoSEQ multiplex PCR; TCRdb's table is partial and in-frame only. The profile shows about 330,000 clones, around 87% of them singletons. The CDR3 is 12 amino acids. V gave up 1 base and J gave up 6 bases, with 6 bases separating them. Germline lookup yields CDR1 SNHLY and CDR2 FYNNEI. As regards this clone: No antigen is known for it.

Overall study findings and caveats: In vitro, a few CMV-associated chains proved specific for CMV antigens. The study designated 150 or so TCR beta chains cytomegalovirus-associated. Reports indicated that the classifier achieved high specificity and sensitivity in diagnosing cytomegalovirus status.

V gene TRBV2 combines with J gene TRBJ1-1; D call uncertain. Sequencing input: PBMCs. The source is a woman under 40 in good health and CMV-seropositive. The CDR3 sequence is CASSEVLPEAFF. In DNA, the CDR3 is TGTGCCAGCAGTGAAGTCCTACCTGAAGCTTTCTTT.